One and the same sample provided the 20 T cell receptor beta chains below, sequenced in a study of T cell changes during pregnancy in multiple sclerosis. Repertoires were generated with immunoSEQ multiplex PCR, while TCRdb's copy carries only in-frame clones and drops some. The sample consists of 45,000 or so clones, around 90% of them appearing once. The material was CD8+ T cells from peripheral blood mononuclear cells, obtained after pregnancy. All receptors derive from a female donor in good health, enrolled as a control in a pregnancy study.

CDR3 in amino acids: CASSLPWTGMNTEAFF. The CDR3 DNA sequence: TGTGCCAGCAGCCTACCATGGACAGGCATGAACACTGAAGCTTTCTTT. The gene calls are TRBV5-5 and TRBJ1-1; 7 bases are shared with TRBD1. The length of the CDR3 is 16 residues. The V and J ends lost 4 bases and 0 bases, in that order; junction bases with no gene match: 9. Germline lookup yields CDR1 SGHKS and CDR2 YYEKEE (reference sequence).

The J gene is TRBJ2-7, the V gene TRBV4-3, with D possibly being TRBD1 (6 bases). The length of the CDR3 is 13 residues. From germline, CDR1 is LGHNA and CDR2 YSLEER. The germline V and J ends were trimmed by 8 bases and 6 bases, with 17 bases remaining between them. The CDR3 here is CASAEVQGLEQYF. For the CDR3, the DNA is TGCGCCAGCGCAGAGGTTCAGGGGCTCGAGCAGTACTTC.

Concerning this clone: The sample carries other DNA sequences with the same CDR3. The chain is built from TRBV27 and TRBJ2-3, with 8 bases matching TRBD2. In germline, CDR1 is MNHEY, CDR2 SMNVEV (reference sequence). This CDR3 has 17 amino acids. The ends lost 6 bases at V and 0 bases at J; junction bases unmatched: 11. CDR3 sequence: CASRWGSGTSSTDTQYF. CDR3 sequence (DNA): TGTGCCAGCAGATGGGGTAGCGGGACTTCTAGCACAGATACGCAGTATTTT.

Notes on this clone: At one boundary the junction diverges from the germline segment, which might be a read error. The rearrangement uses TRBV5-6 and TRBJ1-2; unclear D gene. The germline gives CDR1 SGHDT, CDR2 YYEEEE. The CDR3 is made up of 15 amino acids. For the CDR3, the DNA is TGTGCCAGCAGCGGGCCCTTTGATGGGTATGATGGCCACACCTTC. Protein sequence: CASSGPFDGYDGHTF. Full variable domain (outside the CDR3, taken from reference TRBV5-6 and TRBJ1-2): DAGVTQSPTHLIKTRGQQVTLRCSPKSGHDTVSWYQQALGQGPQFIFQYYEEEERQRGNFPDRFSGHQFPNYSSELNVNALLLGDSALYLCASSGPFDGYDGHTFGSGTRLTVV.

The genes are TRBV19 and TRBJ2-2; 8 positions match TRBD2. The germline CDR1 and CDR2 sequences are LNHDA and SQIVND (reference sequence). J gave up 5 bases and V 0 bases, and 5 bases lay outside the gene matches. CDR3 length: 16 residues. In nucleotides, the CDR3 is TGTGCCAGTAGTATAGAAGGTAGCGGGGTTACCGGGGAGCTGTTTTTT. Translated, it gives CASSIEGSGVTGELFF.

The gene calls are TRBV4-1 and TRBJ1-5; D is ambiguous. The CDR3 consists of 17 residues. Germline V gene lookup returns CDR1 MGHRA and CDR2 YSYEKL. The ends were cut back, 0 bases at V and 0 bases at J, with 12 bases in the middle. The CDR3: CASSQDSGMGSNQPQHF. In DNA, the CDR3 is TGCGCCAGCAGCCAAGATTCCGGGATGGGTAGCAATCAGCCCCAGCATTTT.

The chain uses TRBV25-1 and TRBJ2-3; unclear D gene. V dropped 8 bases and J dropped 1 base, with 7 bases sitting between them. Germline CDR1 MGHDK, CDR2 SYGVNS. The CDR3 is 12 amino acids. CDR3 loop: CASGERTDTQYF. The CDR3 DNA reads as TGTGCCAGCGGAGAACGCACAGATACGCAGTATTTT.

The CDR3 sequence is CASSVSRDRGALGTEAFF. Written as DNA, the CDR3 is TGTGCCAGCAGCGTATCAAGGGACAGGGGGGCCCTGGGAACTGAAGCTTTCTTT. The chain employs TRBV9 and TRBJ1-1, with 11 bases matching TRBD1. Germline-derived CDR1 and CDR2 are SGDLS and YYNGEE. This CDR3 is 18 amino acids long. With V trimmed by 1 base and J by 5 bases, 13 bases remained unmatched.

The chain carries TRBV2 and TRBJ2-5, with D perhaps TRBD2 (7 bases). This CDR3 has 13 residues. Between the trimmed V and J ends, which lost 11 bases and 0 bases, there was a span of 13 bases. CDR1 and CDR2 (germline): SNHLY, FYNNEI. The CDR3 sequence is CADGGDNQETQYF. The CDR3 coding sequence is TGTGCCGATGGGGGGGACAACCAAGAGACCCAGTACTTC.

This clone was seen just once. As DNA, the CDR3 is TGTGCCAGCAGTTTCGGTGCAGGGGGCCATGGCTACACCTTC. This sequence encodes CASSFGAGGHGYTF. J is TRBJ1-2 and V is TRBV28; 8 bases align to TRBD1. The CDR3 extends over 14 amino acids. Trimming cost V 3 bases and J 6 bases; bases outside gene matches: 6. Germline V CDR1 and CDR2: MDHEN, SYDVKM.

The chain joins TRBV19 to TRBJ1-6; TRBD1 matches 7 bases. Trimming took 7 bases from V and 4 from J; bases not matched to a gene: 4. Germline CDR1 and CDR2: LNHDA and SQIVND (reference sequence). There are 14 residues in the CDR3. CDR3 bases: TGTGCCAGTAATCCGGGACAGTATAATTCACCCCTCCACTTT. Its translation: CASNPGQYNSPLHF.

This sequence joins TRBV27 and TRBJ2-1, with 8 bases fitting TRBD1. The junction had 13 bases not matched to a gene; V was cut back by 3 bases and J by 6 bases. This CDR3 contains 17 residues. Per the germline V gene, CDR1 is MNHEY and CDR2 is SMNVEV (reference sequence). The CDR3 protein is CASSLEGRQGAVNEQFF. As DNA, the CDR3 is TGTGCCAGCAGTTTGGAGGGGAGGCAGGGGGCGGTCAATGAGCAGTTCTTC.

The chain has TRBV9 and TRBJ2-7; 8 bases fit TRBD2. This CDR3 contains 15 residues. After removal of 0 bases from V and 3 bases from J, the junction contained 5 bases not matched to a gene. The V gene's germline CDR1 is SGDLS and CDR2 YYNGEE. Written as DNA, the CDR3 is TGTGCCAGCAGCGTAGCTGCGGGGGGCGGCTACGAGCAGTACTTC. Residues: CASSVAAGGGYEQYF.

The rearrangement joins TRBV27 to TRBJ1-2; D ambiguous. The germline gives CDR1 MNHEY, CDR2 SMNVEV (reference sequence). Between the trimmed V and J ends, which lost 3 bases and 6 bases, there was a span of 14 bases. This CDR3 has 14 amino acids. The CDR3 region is CASSLKGAPDGYTF. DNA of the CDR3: TGTGCCAGCAGTTTGAAGGGAGCTCCTGATGGCTACACCTTC.

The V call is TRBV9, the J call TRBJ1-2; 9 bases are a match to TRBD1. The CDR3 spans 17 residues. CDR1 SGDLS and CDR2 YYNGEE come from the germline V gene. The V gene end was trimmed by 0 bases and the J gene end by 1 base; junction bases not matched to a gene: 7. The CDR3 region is CASSVEGRTGDNYGYTF. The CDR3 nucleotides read TGTGCCAGCAGCGTAGAGGGGAGGACAGGGGATAACTATGGCTACACCTTC.

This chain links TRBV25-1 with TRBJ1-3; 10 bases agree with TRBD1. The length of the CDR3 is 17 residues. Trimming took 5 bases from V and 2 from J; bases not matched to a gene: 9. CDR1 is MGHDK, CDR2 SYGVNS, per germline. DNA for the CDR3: TGTGCCAGCAGTCCGACAGGGGGCGTCCGGGCTGGAAACACCATATATTTT. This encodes CASSPTGGVRAGNTIYF.

As DNA, the CDR3 is TGCGCCAGCAGCCAAGACCCGGGACAGCGCTACACCTTC. It specifies CASSQDPGQRYTF. V is TRBV4-1 and J is TRBJ1-2; 7 bases fit TRBD1. The CDR3 is 13 residues long. Germline values: CDR1 MGHRA, CDR2 YSYEKL. V was clipped by 0 bases and J by 9 bases; unmatched bases: 4.

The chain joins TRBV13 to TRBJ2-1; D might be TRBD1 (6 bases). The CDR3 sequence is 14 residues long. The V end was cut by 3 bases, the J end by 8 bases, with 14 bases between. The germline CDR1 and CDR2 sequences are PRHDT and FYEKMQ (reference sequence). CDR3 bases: TGTGCCAGCAGCTTTCCCACAGGGACGGATGAGCAGTTCTTC. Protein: CASSFPTGTDEQFF.

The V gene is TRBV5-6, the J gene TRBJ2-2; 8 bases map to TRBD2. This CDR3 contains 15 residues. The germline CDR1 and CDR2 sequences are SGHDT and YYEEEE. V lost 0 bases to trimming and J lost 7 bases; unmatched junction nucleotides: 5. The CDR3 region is CASSLVGTRNGELFF. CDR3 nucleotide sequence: TGTGCCAGCAGCTTGGTAGGGACTAGAAACGGGGAGCTGTTTTTT.

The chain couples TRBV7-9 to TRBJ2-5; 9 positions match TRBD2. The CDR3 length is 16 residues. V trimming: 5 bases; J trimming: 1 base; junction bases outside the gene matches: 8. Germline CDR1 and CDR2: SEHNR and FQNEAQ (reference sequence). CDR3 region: CASSPRTSVSQETQYF. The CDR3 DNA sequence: TGTGCCAGCAGCCCTCGGACTAGCGTGTCCCAAGAGACCCAGTACTTC. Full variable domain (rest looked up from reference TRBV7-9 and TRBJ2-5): DTGVSQNPRHKITKRGQNVTFRCDPISEHNRLYWYRQTLGQGPEFLTYFQNEAQLEKSRLLSDRFSAERPKGSFSTLEIQRTEQGDSAMYLCASSPRTSVSQETQYFGPGTRLLVL.